These 13 T cell receptor beta chains were sequenced from one sample in a study of T cell responses to AZD1222 COVID-19 vaccine. Some clones are missing from TCRdb's copy, which holds only in-frame ones; the method was immunoSEQ multiplex PCR. Of 150,000 or so clones in the sample, 85% to 95% were seen once. Source: peripheral blood, taken on day 0 of AZD1222 vaccination. All receptors derive from an adult in good health.

The J gene is TRBJ2-3, the V gene TRBV5-1; maybe TRBD1 (5 bases). Trimming removed 2 bases at V and 4 bases at J, with 11 bases between. The germline V gene encodes CDR1 SGHRS and CDR2 YFSETQ. The CDR3 spans 14 residues. The CDR3 reads CASSFSGYSDTQYF. CDR3 coding DNA: TGCGCCAGCAGCTTTTCAGGGTATTCAGATACGCAGTATTTT.

The genes are TRBV28 and TRBJ1-4, with a tentative D call TRBD1 (5 bases). The CDR3 runs to 14 residues. V lost 7 bases and J lost 8, with 17 bases in between. Germline V gives CDR1 MDHEN, CDR2 SYDVKM. The CDR3 coding sequence is TGTGCCAGCACACATTGGGGGAGGATGGAAAAACTGTTTTTT. Protein: CASTHWGRMEKLFF.

The rearrangement links TRBV7-9 to TRBJ1-1; maybe TRBD1 (5 bases). The CDR3 is made up of 14 amino acids. Germline-derived CDR1 and CDR2 are SEHNR and FQNEAQ (reference sequence). The ends were cut back, 5 bases at V and 4 bases at J, with 14 bases in the middle. This chain's CDR3 is CASSQIRGGTEAFF. In nucleotides, the CDR3 is TGTGCCAGCAGCCAGATTCGGGGGGGCACTGAAGCTTTCTTT.

This clone is a singleton in its sample. The V call is TRBV11-2, the J call TRBJ1-1, with 9 positions matching TRBD1. This CDR3 region has 14 residues. The V segment lost 4 bases and the J segment 10 bases; nucleotides outside the gene matches: 10. The V gene's germline CDR1 is SGHAT and CDR2 FQNNGV. The CDR3 here is CASSSPHRDRAAFF. CDR3 bases: TGTGCCAGCAGCTCCCCCCACCGGGACAGGGCAGCTTTCTTT.

This clone was detected only once. The chain carries TRBV6-1 and TRBJ1-6; the D is unclear. Germline CDR1 is MNHNS and CDR2 is SASEGT. There are 15 residues in the CDR3. V lost 2 bases to trimming and J lost 0 bases, with 5 bases between them. CDR3 amino acids: CASSERSSYNSPLHF. The CDR3 nucleotides read TGTGCCAGCAGTGAACGGAGCTCCTATAATTCACCCCTCCACTTT.

V is TRBV30 and J is TRBJ2-3; either TRBD1 or TRBD2 may supply D (5 bases each). Germline-derived CDR1 and CDR2 are GTSNPN and SVGIG (reference sequence). V was trimmed by 1 base and J by 8 bases, leaving 7 bases between them. The CDR3 has 11 amino acids. The CDR3, as DNA: TGTGCCTGGAGTGACGGGGCTACGCAGTATTTT. It codes for CAWSDGATQYF.

This chain uses TRBV4-3 with TRBJ2-7; weak D call: TRBD1 (5 bases). V was pared by 0 bases and J by 0 bases, with 9 bases between. The CDR3 runs 15 residues. Germline V gene lookup returns CDR1 LGHNA and CDR2 YSLEER. The CDR3 protein is CASSQDQGSSYEQYF. Here the CDR3 DNA reads TGCGCCAGCAGCCAAGATCAGGGCAGCTCCTACGAGCAGTACTTC.

Only one count was recorded for this clone. V usage is TRBV3-1 (or the pseudogene TRBV3-2) and J usage is TRBJ2-7; 9 bases are shared with TRBD1. This CDR3 contains 15 residues. The V segment lost 3 bases and the J segment 1 base; nucleotides outside the gene matches: 4. CDR1 is LGHDT, CDR2 YNNKEL, per germline (reference sequence). The CDR3 DNA follows: TGTGCCAGCAGCCAGGGGGACAGGGCTTCCTACGAGCAGTACTTC. This translates into CASSQGDRASYEQYF.

J is TRBJ2-3 and V is TRBV7-9; D is possibly TRBD1 (6 bases). The CDR3 spans 16 residues. CDR1 is SEHNR, CDR2 FQNEAQ, per germline (reference sequence). V lost 6 bases, J lost 0 bases, and 16 bases lay in between. The CDR3 spells CASSLLLTGSTDTQYF. CDR3 bases: TGTGCCAGCAGTCTCCTCCTGACAGGAAGCACAGATACGCAGTATTTT.

The V and J genes are TRBV5-5 and TRBJ1-5; 7 bases map to TRBD1. The V segment lost 4 bases and the J segment 2 bases; nucleotides outside the gene matches: 3. The CDR3 is 14 residues long. Germline CDR1 is SGHKS and CDR2 is YYEKEE (reference sequence). In DNA, the CDR3 is TGTGCCAGCAGCCAAGGGACAGGCAATCAGCCCCAGCATTTT. Translating gives CASSQGTGNQPQHF.

The gene calls are TRBV19 and TRBJ1-6, with 7 bases fitting TRBD1. The ends lost 6 bases at V and 7 bases at J; junction bases unmatched: 6. The length of the CDR3 is 14 residues. The V gene's germline CDR1 is LNHDA and CDR2 SQIVND (reference sequence). CDR3 DNA sequence: TGTGCCAGTAGCCTGGGACAGTACAATTCACCCCTCCACTTT. It translates to CASSLGQYNSPLHF.

J is TRBJ1-6 and V is TRBV6-1; weak D call: TRBD1 (6 bases). With 1 base removed from V and 2 bases from J, the gap between germline ends came to 12 bases. The germline gives CDR1 MNHNS, CDR2 SASEGT. This CDR3 region has 17 residues. The CDR3 reads CASSEGWGAAYNSPLHF. CDR3 in DNA: TGTGCCAGCAGTGAAGGCTGGGGGGCGGCCTATAATTCACCCCTCCACTTT.

This clone was observed once. The V and J genes are TRBV19 and TRBJ2-7; 10 nucleotides line up with TRBD2. The CDR3 has 14 residues. V trimming: 6 bases; J trimming: 0 bases; junction bases outside the gene matches: 2. Germline CDR1 is LNHDA and CDR2 is SQIVND (reference sequence). This chain's CDR3 is CASRSSGGSYEQYF. CDR3 in DNA: TGTGCCAGTAGGTCTAGCGGGGGCTCCTACGAGCAGTACTTC.